This TCR beta chain was identified in a study of blood T cell repertoires in COVID-19. Turning to the study itself: Samples came from the United States, Italy and Spain, spanning acute and convalescent COVID-19.

Original processing notes: Reference gene primer amplification yielded estimated nucleated cell counts. Profiled with immunoSEQ multiplex PCR; TCRdb holds only in-frame clones, not every one. V, J and clone size derive from that table, while D and trimming were established from the DNA sequence. The sample records around 160,000 clones, roughly 90% being singletons. V was clipped by 1 base and J by 3 bases; unmatched bases: 1. In germline, CDR1 is LNHDA, CDR2 SQIVND (reference sequence). The CDR3 sequence is 14 residues long. The clonotype comes from a man younger than 35 with acute or convalescent COVID-19. This rearrangement joins TRBV19 to TRBJ2-7, with 9 bases aligning to TRBD1. Sequencing input: peripheral blood. The CDR3 DNA is TGTGCCAGTAGTATAGGACAGGGGGTCTACGAGCAGTACTTC. Its translation is CASSIGQGVYEQYF.